This paragraph reports one T cell receptor (beta chain). The sample belongs to a study of shared clonotypes between healthy human individuals. The overall study: The donors, a couple of women and three men, were aged 18 to 49.

Germline CDR1 and CDR2: SGHNT and YENEEA. Deletions cut 4 bases from V and 1 base from J, with 8 bases between. The CDR3 has 14 residues. Original handling: Without quality scores, immunoSEQ junctional reads could not be filtered like full-length reads. Clones were read by immunoSEQ multiplex PCR, and TCRdb kept only the in-frame ones, dropping some. The V and J calls and clone size are taken from that table; D and trimming were inferred from the DNA. There are millions of clones in the sample; approximately 94% occur only once, and around 0.15% lies in the top ten. J is TRBJ2-1 and V is TRBV11-3; D possibly corresponds to TRBD1 (5 bases). This receptor was obtained from a young man in good health. Sequences were obtained from naive CD4+ T cells sorted from blood. Noted subset: CD45RA+ positively selected. In nucleotides, the CDR3 is TGTGCCAGCAGCTCGCAGGGTTCCTACAATGAGCAGTTCTTC. The encoded protein is CASSSQGSYNEQFF.